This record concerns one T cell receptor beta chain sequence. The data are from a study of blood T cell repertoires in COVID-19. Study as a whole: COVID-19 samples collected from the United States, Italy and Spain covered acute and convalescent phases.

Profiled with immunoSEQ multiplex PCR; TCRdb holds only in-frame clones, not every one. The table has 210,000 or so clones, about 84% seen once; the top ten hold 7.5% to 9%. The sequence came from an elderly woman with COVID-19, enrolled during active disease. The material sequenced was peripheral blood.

The CDR3 DNA sequence: TGTGCCAGCATCCAGGCGGGACTTTCCTACGAGCAGTACTTC. It specifies CASIQAGLSYEQYF. V usage is TRBV21-1 and J usage is TRBJ2-7; the D call of TRBD2 is as the table states it, not checked on the DNA. TRBV21-1 is shown as a pseudogene. The CDR3 consists of 14 residues.